The clone carrying this T cell receptor beta chain was counted a single time. The record originates from a study of blood T cell repertoires in COVID-19. Background on the study: Samples came from the United States, Italy and Spain, spanning acute and convalescent COVID-19. Sample material is recorded as cDNA or gDNA derived from T cells, B-cell-depleted T cells, or PBMCs.

V was clipped by 2 bases and J by 8 bases; unmatched bases: 3. Germline V gene sequence: CDR1 MNHEY, CDR2 SMNVEV (reference sequence). The CDR3 runs to 14 residues. Study processing details: Reference gene primer amplification gave nucleated cell count estimates. The table came from immunoSEQ multiplex PCR; TCRdb's copy has only in-frame clones and leaves some out. For V, J and clone size, that table is used; D and trimming come from the DNA. The repertoire has about 200,000 clones, around 80% of them found once; the top ten carry about 12%. The TCR originated in a human donor in a cohort sampled during active COVID-19. Sequencing was carried out using peripheral blood. This chain connects TRBV27 to TRBJ1-6, with 7 nucleotides matching TRBD1. In DNA form, the CDR3 reads TGTGCCAGCAGTTTAGGGACAGAATATTCACCCCTCCACTTT. It encodes CASSLGTEYSPLHF.